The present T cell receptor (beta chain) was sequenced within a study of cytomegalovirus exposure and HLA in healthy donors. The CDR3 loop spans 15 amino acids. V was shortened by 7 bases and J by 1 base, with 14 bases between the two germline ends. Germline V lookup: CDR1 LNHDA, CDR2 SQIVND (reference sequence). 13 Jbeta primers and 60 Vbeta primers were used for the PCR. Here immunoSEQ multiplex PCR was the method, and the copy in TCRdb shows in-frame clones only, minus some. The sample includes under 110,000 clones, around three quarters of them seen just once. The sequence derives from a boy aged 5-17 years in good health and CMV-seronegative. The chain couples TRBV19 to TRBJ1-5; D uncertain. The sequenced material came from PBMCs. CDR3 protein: CASTQSGLSNQPQHF. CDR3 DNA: TGTGCCAGTACCCAATCGGGGTTAAGCAATCAGCCCCAGCATTTT.